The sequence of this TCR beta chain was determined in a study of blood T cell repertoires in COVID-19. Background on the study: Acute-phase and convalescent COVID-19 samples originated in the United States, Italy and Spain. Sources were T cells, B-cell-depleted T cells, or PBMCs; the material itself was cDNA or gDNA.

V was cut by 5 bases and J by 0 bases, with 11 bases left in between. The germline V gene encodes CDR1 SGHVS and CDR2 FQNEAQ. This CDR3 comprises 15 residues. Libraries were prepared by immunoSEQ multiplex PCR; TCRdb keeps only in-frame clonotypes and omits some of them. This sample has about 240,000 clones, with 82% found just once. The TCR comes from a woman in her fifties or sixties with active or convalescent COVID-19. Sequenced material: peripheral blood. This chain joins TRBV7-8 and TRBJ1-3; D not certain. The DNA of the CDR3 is TGTGCCAGCAGCGCCGTTCTAGGCTCTGGAAACACCATATATTTT. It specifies CASSAVLGSGNTIYF. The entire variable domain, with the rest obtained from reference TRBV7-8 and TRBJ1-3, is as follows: GAGVSQSPRYKVAKRGQDVALRCDPISGHVSLFWYQQALGQGPEFLTYFQNEAQLDKSGLPSDRFFAERPEGSVSTLKIQRTQQEDSAVYLCASSAVLGSGNTIYFGEGSWLTVV.